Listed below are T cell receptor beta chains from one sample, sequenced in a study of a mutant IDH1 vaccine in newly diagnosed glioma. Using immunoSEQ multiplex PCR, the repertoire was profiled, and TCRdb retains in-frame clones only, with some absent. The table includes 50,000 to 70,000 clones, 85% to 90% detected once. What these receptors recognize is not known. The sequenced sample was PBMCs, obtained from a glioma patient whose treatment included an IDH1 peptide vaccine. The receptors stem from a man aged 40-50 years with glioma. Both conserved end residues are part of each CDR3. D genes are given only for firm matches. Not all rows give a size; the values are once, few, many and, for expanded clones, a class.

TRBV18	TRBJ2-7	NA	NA	TGTGCCAGCTTCAGCTTAGTAAGGCCCTACGAGCAGTACTTC	CASFSLVRPYEQYF
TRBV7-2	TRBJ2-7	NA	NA	TGTGCCAGCAGCTTAGATTGGCGGGTCCCCTGGCGGGAGCAGTACTTC	CASSLDWRVPWREQYF
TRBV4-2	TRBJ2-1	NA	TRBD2	TGTGCCAGCAGCCAAGATCCCAGCGGGAGTAACGGTGAGCAGTTCTTC	CASSQDPSGSNGEQFF
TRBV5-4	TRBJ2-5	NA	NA	TGTGCCAGCAGCTCCCGGGCCGGGGGCGGGGAGACCCAGTACTTC	CASSSRAGGGETQYF
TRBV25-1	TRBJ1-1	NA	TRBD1	TGTGCCAGCAGTCCGGGGACAGGAACAAACACTGAAGCTTTCTTT	CASSPGTGTNTEAFF
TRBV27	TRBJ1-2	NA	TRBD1	TGTGCCAGCAAGTGGGACAGGGGGCCGAACTATGGCTACACCTTC	CASKWDRGPNYGYTF
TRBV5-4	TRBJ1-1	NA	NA	TGTGCCAGCAGCTTGGTAGACATGAACACTGAAGCTTTCTTT	CASSLVDMNTEAFF
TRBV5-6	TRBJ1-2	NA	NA	TGTGCCAGCAGCTTGGTGGGGGGGCGGAGTGGCTACACCTTC	CASSLVGGRSGYTF
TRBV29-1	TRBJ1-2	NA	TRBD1	TGCAGCGTTGAAGAGTATAGACAGGGGTTCCCTGGCTACACCTTC	CSVEEYRQGFPGYTF
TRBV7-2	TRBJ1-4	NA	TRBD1	TGTGCCAGCAGCTCACACTCCAGGGGGCCTAATGAAAAACTGTTTTTT	CASSSHSRGPNEKLFF
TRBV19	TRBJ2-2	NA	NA	TGTGCCAGTAGGGGACTGGCGAACACCGGGGAGCTGTTTTTT	CASRGLANTGELFF
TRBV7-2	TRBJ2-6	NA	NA	TGTGCCAGCAGCTTCGAAGGGGTCACCGGGGCCAACGTCCTGACTTTC	CASSFEGVTGANVLTF
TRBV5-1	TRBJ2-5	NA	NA	TGCGCCAGCAGCTTCGGTCTAGCTGAGACCCAGTACTTC	CASSFGLAETQYF
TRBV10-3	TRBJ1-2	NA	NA	TGTGCCATCAGTGATTGGGCTGAGAACTATGGCTACACCTTC	CAISDWAENYGYTF
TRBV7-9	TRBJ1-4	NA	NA	TGTGCCAGCAGCTTAGGTCAGGCCCCTAATGAAAAACTGTTTTTT	CASSLGQAPNEKLFF
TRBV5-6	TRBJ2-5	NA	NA	TGTGCCAGCAGCTCCTTGGGGACCGAAGAGACCCAGTACTTC	CASSSLGTEETQYF
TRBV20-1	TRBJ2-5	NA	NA	TGCAGTGCTCTCTTGCTTGAGACCCAGTACTTC	CSALLLETQYF
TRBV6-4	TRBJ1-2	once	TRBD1	TGTGCCAGCAGTGACCCCGGGACAGGGGCGCGCTACACCTTC	CASSDPGTGARYTF
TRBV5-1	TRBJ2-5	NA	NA	TGCGCCAGCAGCCCTACCGGGACCGAAGAGACCCAGTACTTC	CASSPTGTEETQYF
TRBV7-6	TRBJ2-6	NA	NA	TGTGCCAGCAGCCCTCGAGCACGGTCTGGGGCCAACGTCCTGACTTTC	CASSPRARSGANVLTF
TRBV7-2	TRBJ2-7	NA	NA	TGTGCCAGCAGCTTCTTCGGGGTTTACGAGCAGTACTTC	CASSFFGVYEQYF